Here is one T cell receptor beta chain with its context. Its matching antigen is unknown. CDR1 and CDR2 (germline): SGHAT, FQNNGV. V lost 5 bases to trimming and J lost 7 bases; unmatched junction nucleotides: 4. CDR3 length: 13 amino acids. The protocol was immunoSEQ multiplex PCR, while the TCRdb copy is restricted to in-frame clones and leaves out a portion. Among about 83,000 clones listed, 96% were seen once. These data come from a study of cytomegalovirus exposure and HLA in healthy donors. Study-level points and caveats: Researchers catalogued approximately 170 TCR beta chains as cytomegalovirus-associated. Most TCR sequences were rare, but some public TCRs occurred in many donors. The tendency of first-cohort TCR clusters to co-occur in the 120 or so validation repertoires emerged from a later analysis. In vitro, a few CMV-associated chains proved specific for CMV antigens.

The chain is built from TRBV11-2 and TRBJ2-1; TRBD1 matches at 8 bases. This receptor was taken from a woman aged 18-29 years in good health and CMV-seronegative. Input material: PBMCs. The CDR3, as DNA: TGTGCCAGCAGCCAGAACAGGGGGAATGAGCAGTTCTTC. Its translation is CASSQNRGNEQFF.